The following is a T cell receptor beta chain sequence with its context. Sequenced by immunoSEQ multiplex PCR; TCRdb stores in-frame clones only, minus some. Of 300,000 to 450,000 clones listed, around nine tenths are singletons. The germline V gene has CDR1 SGDLS and CDR2 YYNGEE. The trim removed 3 bases at V and 2 bases at J, leaving 4 bases unmatched. The CDR3 length is 14 residues. This sample was included in a study of blood T cell repertoires in COVID-19. As for the study in general: Material from acute and convalescent COVID-19 was sourced from the United States, Italy and Spain.

Which cohort a participant joined came from the clinical history participants gave. People in the exposed group encountered a COVID-19 case within 2 weeks before entering the study. The TCR sequence derives from a woman aged 25 to 39 who had been exposed to COVID-19. The chain couples TRBV9 to TRBJ2-5, with 7 bases that match TRBD1. The sequenced sample consisted of PBMCs or T cells enriched from blood (not recorded which). CDR3 sequence reads: CASSARDRQETQYF. The CDR3, as DNA: TGTGCCAGCAGCGCCCGGGACAGACAAGAGACCCAGTACTTC.